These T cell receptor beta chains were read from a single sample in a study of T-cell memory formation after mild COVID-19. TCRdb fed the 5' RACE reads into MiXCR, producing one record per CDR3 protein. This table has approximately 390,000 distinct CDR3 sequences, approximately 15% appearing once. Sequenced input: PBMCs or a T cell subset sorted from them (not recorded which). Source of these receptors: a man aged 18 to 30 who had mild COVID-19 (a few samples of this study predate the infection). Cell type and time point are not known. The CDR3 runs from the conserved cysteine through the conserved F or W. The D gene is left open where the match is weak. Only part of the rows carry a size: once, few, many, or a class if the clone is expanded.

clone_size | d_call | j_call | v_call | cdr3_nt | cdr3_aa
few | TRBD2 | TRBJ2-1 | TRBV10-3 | TGTGCCATCAGTGAAGCTAGCGGGAACAACAATGAGCAGTTCTTC | CAISEASGNNNEQFF
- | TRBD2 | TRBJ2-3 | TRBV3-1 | TGTGCCAGCAGCCCTGGGGGGGTCCGAGCAGATACGCAGTATTTT | CASSPGGVRADTQYF
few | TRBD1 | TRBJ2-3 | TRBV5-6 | TGTGCCAGCAGCTGGGGACAGGGGGCAACAGATACGCAGTATTTT | CASSWGQGATDTQYF
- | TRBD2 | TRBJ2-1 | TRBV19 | TGTGCCAGTAGCCTACACCCCCGCGGGGGCAATGAGCAGTTCTTC | CASSLHPRGGNEQFF
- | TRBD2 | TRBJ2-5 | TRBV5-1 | TGCGCCAGCAGCTTGACAGGACTAGCGGGGGGCCAAGAGACCCAGTACTTC | CASSLTGLAGGQETQYF
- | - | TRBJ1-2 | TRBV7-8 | TGTGCCAGCAGCCGGGCTCGGCAGGGGCTGAGCTATGGCTACACCTTC | CASSRARQGLSYGYTF
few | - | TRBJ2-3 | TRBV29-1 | TGCAGCGTTGACGGCACTAGCCCCCGGGGGGATACGCAGTATTTT | CSVDGTSPRGDTQYF
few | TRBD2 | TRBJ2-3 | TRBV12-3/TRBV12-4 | TGTGCCAGCAGTAAACTAGCGGGGGGAGCAGATACGCAGTATTTT | CASSKLAGGADTQYF
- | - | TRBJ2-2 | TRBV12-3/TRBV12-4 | TGTGCCAGCATAAGGGGGATCGGGGAGCTGTTTTTT | CASIRGIGELFF
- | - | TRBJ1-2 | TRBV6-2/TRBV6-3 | TGTGCCAGCAGTTACTCCGACGGGGCCCAGGGCTACACCTTC | CASSYSDGAQGYTF
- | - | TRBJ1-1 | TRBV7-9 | TGTGCCAGCAGCTCATCTTGGGTGGGCGCTTTCTTT | CASSSSWVGAFF
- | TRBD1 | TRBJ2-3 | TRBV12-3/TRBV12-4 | TGTGCCAGCACCCCTGGGACAGGGCTTGCCGATACGCAGTATTTT | CASTPGTGLADTQYF
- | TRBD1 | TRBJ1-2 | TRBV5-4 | TGTGCCAGCAGCTTGGCAGGGGGCCCGAGAGGCTACACCTTC | CASSLAGGPRGYTF
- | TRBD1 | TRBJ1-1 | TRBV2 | TGTGCCAGCAGTGCAGGGACAGGGTTGGCTTTCTTT | CASSAGTGLAFF
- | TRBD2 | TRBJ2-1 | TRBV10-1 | TGCGCCAGCAGTGAGTCGGGGACTAGCGAATACAATGAGCAGTTCTTC | CASSESGTSEYNEQFF
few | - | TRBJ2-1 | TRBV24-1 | TGTGCCACCAGTGATTCGTGGGCGTACAATGAGCAGTTCTTC | CATSDSWAYNEQFF
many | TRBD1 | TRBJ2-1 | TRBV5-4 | TGTGCCAGCAGGACAGGGGGAAACAATGAGCAGTTCTTC | CASRTGGNNEQFF
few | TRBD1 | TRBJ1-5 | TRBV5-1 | TGCGCCAGCAGCTTGGGACAGGGAGTGGGCAATCAGCCCCAGCATTTT | CASSLGQGVGNQPQHF
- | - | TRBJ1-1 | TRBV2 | TGTGCCAGCAGTGGGACGGGGACTGAAGCTTTCTTT | CASSGTGTEAFF
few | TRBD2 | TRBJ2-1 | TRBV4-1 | TGCGCCAGCAGACAAGGATCTAGCGGGGTAAAAGACTACAATGAGCAGTTCTTC | CASRQGSSGVKDYNEQFF
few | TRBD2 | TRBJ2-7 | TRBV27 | TGTGCCAGCAGTTTAGGCACTAGCGGATCCTACGAGCAGTACTTC | CASSLGTSGSYEQYF
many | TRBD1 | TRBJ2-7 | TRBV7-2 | TGTGCCAGCAGCTCCCCACCAACAGGGGACTACGAGCAGTACTTC | CASSSPPTGDYEQYF
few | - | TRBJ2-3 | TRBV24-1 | TGTGCCACCAGTGACCCTATAGAGCGTACAGATACGCAGTATTTT | CATSDPIERTDTQYF
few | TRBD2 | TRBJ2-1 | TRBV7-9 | TGTGCCAGCAGCCCACTTCAGCGGGGGGATGAGCTGGATGAGCAGTTCTTC | CASSPLQRGDELDEQFF
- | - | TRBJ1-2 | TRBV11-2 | TGTGCCCAGTGGTTGGGGGGCCACTATGGCTACACCTTC | CAQWLGGHYGYTF
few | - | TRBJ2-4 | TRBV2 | TGTGCCAGCAGTGAAGCCCGACAGAAAAACATTCAGTACTTC | CASSEARQKNIQYF